The sequence of this T cell receptor beta chain was determined in a study of shared clonotypes between healthy human individuals. The study's findings and limits: The sharing of 4.5% to 5% of naive CD4 clonotypes was seen across a few donors.

This clone was observed once. Its antigen remains unidentified. Repertoires were generated with immunoSEQ multiplex PCR, while TCRdb's copy carries only in-frame clones and drops some. The sample lists about 2.4 million clones, more than 85% occurring once. Germline trimming cut 3 bases from V and 7 bases from J; bases unmatched to any gene: 8. Germline V gene lookup returns CDR1 SGHAT and CDR2 FQNNGV. CDR3 length equals 16 residues. What was sequenced was naive CD4+ T cells from PBMCs. Subset specified: CD45RA+ positively selected. This sequence joins TRBV11-2 and TRBJ2-1; 11 bases match TRBD2. The clonotype was recovered from a young man in good health. Some clones in this sample may be carry-over from other donors' samples. CDR3 in amino acids: CASSFTLAGAWNEQFF. CDR3 DNA sequence: TGTGCCAGCAGCTTTACACTAGCGGGAGCGTGGAATGAGCAGTTCTTC.